Below, 3 T cell receptor beta chains from the same sample are listed, as sequenced in a study of metastatic and nonmetastatic thyroid tumors. TCRdb re-clonotyped the PCR reads through MiXCR. This sample carries around 45,000 clones, approximately 4.1% of them seen once, and the ten largest clones take roughly a tenth. No treatment of any kind had been given to any patient before thyroid surgery. The sequenced sample consisted of blood. These receptors were collected from a female donor with papillary thyroid cancer or a benign thyroid nodule (not recorded which). Some clones in this sample may be carry-over from other donors' samples.

This clone has just a few counts. V gene TRBV6-1 combines with J gene TRBJ1-4; the D is unclear. The CDR3 is 14 residues long. Germline V gene sequence: CDR1 MNHNS, CDR2 SASEGT. Trimming took off 5 bases at V and 8 bases at J, with 15 bases between the two ends. The CDR3 reads CASSPRRAGEKLFF. CDR3 coding DNA: TGTGCCAGCAGTCCCCGAAGGGCGGGGGAAAAACTGTTTTTT.

This clone was detected many times. The chain links TRBV29-1 to TRBJ2-1; weak D call: TRBD1 (6 bases). Germline V gene data show CDR1 as SQVTM and CDR2 as ANQGSEA. CDR3 size: 13 residues. The ends were cut back, 2 bases at V and 4 bases at J, with 9 bases in the middle. The CDR3, as DNA: TGCAGCGTTGAAAAAGGACAGTACAATGAGCAGTTCTTC. Its protein is CSVEKGQYNEQFF.

This clone has at least ten counts. The chain employs TRBV9 and TRBJ2-2; D remains unclear. Deletions cut 0 bases from V and 4 bases from J, with 10 bases between. Germline CDR1 reads SGDLS; CDR2 reads YYNGEE. CDR3 length: 15 amino acids. The CDR3 DNA sequence: TGTGCCAGCAGCGTAGAAGGGATTGGCACCGGGGAGCTGTTTTTT. Encoded protein: CASSVEGIGTGELFF.